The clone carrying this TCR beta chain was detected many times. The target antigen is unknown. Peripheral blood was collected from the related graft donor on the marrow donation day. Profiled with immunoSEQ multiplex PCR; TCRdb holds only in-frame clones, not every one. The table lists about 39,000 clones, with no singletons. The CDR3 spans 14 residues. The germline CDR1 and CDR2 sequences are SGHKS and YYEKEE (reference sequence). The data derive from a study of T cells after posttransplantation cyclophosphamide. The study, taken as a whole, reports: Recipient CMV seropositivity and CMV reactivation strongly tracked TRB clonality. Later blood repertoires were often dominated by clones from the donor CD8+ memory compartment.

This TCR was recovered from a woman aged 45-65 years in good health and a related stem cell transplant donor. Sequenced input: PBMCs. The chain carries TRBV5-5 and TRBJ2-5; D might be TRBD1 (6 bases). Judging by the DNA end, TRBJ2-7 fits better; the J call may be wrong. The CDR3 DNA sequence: TGTGCCAGCAGCTTCCTGCAGGGGTACTCCGAGCAGTACTTC. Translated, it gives CASSFLQGYSEQYF.